One sample yielded the 10 T cell receptor beta chains listed below, sequenced in a study of blood T cell repertoires in COVID-19. TCRdb's copy holds only in-frame clones and misses some; the assay was immunoSEQ multiplex PCR. The data contain tens of thousands of clones, 70% to 90% of them singletons. The sequenced sample consisted of peripheral blood. The receptors derive from a man aged 45 to 65 with active COVID-19.

V gene TRBV6-5 combines with J gene TRBJ2-7; D is unresolved. The CDR3 extends over 11 amino acids. The ends were cut back, 8 bases at V and 4 bases at J, with 9 bases in the middle. CDR1 and CDR2 (germline): MNHEY, SVGAGI. The CDR3 bases are TGTGCCAGCCGGCGGTATTACGAGCAGTACTTC. Translated, it gives CASRRYYEQYF.

The rearrangement joins TRBV12-3 or TRBV12-4 to TRBJ2-4; D not resolved. The CDR3 is made up of 12 amino acids. Trimming left V 6 bases short and J 7 bases short, with 10 bases between. The CDR3 DNA is TGTGCCAGCAGATACGGTTTCAACATTCAGTACTTC. Translated: CASRYGFNIQYF.

This chain joins TRBV6-5 and TRBJ1-4; a possible D gene is TRBD1 (5 bases). Trimming took off 5 bases at V and 7 bases at J, with 17 bases between the two ends. CDR3 size: 15 residues. Germline loops: CDR1 MNHEY, CDR2 SVGAGI. The CDR3 protein is CASSNRGGLGEKLFF. The CDR3 DNA is TGTGCCAGCAGTAATCGGGGGGGTTTGGGTGAAAAACTGTTTTTT.

The chain links TRBV14 to TRBJ2-1, with 8 bases aligning to TRBD1. Trimming took 3 bases from V and 5 from J; bases not matched to a gene: 6. Germline-derived CDR1 and CDR2 are SGHDN and FVKESK. The CDR3 runs 15 residues. The CDR3 bases are TGTGCCAGCAGCCATGTAGGACAGGGCGACAATGAGCAGTTCTTC. Its translation is CASSHVGQGDNEQFF.

This chain connects TRBV29-1 to TRBJ1-4; 7 bases align to TRBD1. The CDR3 contains 13 residues. J was trimmed by 8 bases and V by 4 bases; bases with no gene match: 7. The V gene's germline CDR1 is SQVTM and CDR2 ANQGSEA. CDR3 sequence: CSVAGTVGEKLFF. CDR3 sequence (DNA): TGCAGCGTTGCCGGGACAGTGGGCGAAAAACTGTTTTTT.

The CDR3 here is CASSGAAGPRTQYF. CDR3 DNA: TGTGCCAGCAGTGGAGCGGCGGGGCCCAGGACCCAGTACTTC. This chain connects TRBV6-1 to TRBJ2-5; tentatively, D is TRBD2 (6 bases). Trimming took off 4 bases at V and 7 bases at J, with 16 bases between the two ends. This CDR3 contains 14 residues. Germline V gene data show CDR1 as MNHNS and CDR2 as SASEGT.

The rearrangement links TRBV7-3 to TRBJ2-2; 7 nucleotides align to TRBD1. The CDR3 sequence is 16 residues long. The germline V gene has CDR1 SGHTA and CDR2 FQGTGA. V lost 6 bases and J lost 6; bases outside the gene matches: 13. The CDR3 sequence is CASSRKRGQGAGELFF. Here the CDR3 DNA reads TGTGCCAGCAGTCGAAAAAGGGGGCAGGGTGCCGGGGAGCTGTTTTTT.

The V call is TRBV28, the J call TRBJ1-5, with D tentatively TRBD1 (5 bases). The germline V gene has CDR1 MDHEN and CDR2 SYDVKM. The V end lost 6 bases, the J end lost 3 bases, and 15 bases lay between the germline ends. The CDR3 runs 15 residues. This CDR3 is CASSPREGPNQPQHF. The CDR3 DNA reads TGTGCCAGCAGCCCCAGGGAGGGTCCCAATCAGCCCCAGCATTTT.

The J gene is TRBJ2-7, the V gene TRBV27; 10 bases map to TRBD1. The CDR3 has 18 amino acids. Per the germline V gene, CDR1 is MNHEY and CDR2 is SMNVEV (reference sequence). The V gene end was trimmed by 2 bases and the J gene end by 1 base; junction bases not matched to a gene: 11. The CDR3 spells CASSLEGDRGGRSYEQYF. CDR3 nucleotides: TGTGCCAGCAGTTTAGAAGGGGACAGGGGTGGGAGATCCTACGAGCAGTACTTC.

This clone appeared once. V gene TRBV7-9 combines with J gene TRBJ1-1; 7 positions match TRBD1. The CDR3 is 15 residues long. Germline V CDR1 and CDR2: SEHNR, FQNEAQ (reference sequence). V shed 0 bases and J 6 bases; nucleotides not matched to a gene: 7. The CDR3 nucleotides read TGTGCCAGCAGCTTAGCGGTGGGCCAGGGGGCTGAAGCTTTCTTT. This sequence encodes CASSLAVGQGAEAFF.